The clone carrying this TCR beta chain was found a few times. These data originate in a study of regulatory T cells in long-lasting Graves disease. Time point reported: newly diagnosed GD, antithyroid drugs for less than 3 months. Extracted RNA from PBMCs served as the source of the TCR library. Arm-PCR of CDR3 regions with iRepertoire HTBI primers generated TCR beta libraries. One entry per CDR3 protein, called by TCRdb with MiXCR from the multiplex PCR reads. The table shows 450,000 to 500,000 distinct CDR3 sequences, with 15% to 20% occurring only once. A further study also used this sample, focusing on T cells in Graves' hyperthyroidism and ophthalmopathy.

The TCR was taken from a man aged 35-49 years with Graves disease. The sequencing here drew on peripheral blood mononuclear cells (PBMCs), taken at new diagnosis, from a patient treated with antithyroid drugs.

The CDR3 region is CAWTRTLANSPLHF. The CDR3 bases are TGTGCCTGGACCAGGACACTGGCCAATTCACCCCTCCACTTT. The V and J genes are TRBV30 and TRBJ1-6, with D tentatively TRBD1 (5 bases). The CDR3 is made up of 14 amino acids. Germline V gene lookup returns CDR1 GTSNPN and CDR2 SVGIG (reference sequence). Trimming cost V 4 bases and J 7 bases, with 14 bases left between them.